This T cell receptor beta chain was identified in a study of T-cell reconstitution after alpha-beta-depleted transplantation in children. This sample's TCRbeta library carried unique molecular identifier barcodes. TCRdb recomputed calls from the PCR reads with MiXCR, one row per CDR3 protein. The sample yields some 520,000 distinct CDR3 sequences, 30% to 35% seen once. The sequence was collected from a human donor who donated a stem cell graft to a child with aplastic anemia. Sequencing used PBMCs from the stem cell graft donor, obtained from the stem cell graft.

CDR3 region: CAISESGNGYTF. The CDR3 region has the DNA TGTGCCATCAGTGAGTCAGGGAATGGCTACACCTTC. The chain is built from TRBV10-3 and TRBJ1-2; the D is unclear. The V end lost 0 bases, the J end lost 6 bases, and 5 bases lay between the germline ends. Germline V gene sequence: CDR1 ENHRY, CDR2 SYGVKD. CDR3 size: 12 residues.